The clone carrying this TCR beta chain was recorded at least ten times. Its antigen is as yet unknown. The sample originates from a study of T cell repertoires in cytomegalovirus infection. Whole-study findings and limits: HLA-C-restricted CMV-specific TCR beta clonotypes prevailed in the ex vivo response.

V lost 6 bases, J lost 0 bases, and 12 bases lay in between. The CDR3 runs to 16 residues. Germline-derived CDR1 and CDR2 are MNHEY and SVGEGT. TCRdb re-called the reads through MiXCR, storing one row per CDR3 protein. The sample consists of around 210,000 distinct CDR3 sequences, approximately 7% of them appearing once. Sequences were obtained from PBMCs. This clonotype originated in a human donor in good health (CMV status not recorded). Some clones in this sample may be carry-over from other donors' samples. The chain is built from TRBV6-2 or TRBV6-3 and TRBJ2-6; tentatively, D is TRBD1 (6 bases). The CDR3: CASSSGTFSGANVLTF. In nucleotides, the CDR3 is TGTGCCAGCAGCTCCGGGACATTCTCTGGGGCCAACGTCCTGACTTTC.